These 32 T cell receptor beta chains were sequenced from one sample in a study of cytotoxic CD8 clonotypes in ibrutinib-treated CLL. TCRdb's table, derived via immunoSEQ multiplex PCR, lists solely in-frame clones and lacks some. This sample has 160,000 or so clones, with nearly 90% found just once. The specimen was PBMCs, collected at disease progression, from a patient treated with ibrutinib. The receptors come from a human donor with chronic lymphocytic leukemia.

In nucleotides, the CDR3 is TGTGCCAGCAGCCGAGCTAGCGCCGATACGCAGTATTTT. Amino acid sequence: CASSRASADTQYF. The gene calls are TRBV6-1 and TRBJ2-3; D may be TRBD2 (6 bases). The CDR3 is made up of 13 amino acids. V was shortened by 6 bases and J by 6 bases, with 13 bases between the two germline ends. Germline CDR1 and CDR2: MNHNS and SASEGT.

This chain uses TRBV19 with TRBJ2-7; D might be TRBD2 (6 bases). With 8 bases removed from V and 6 bases from J, the gap between germline ends came to 20 bases. CDR1 is LNHDA, CDR2 SQIVND, per germline (reference sequence). The CDR3 spans 14 residues. CDR3 region: CASEPSAYTGEQYF. CDR3 bases: TGTGCCAGTGAACCTAGCGCCTATACGGGCGAGCAGTACTTC.

The chain uses TRBV6-7 and TRBJ2-2; TRBD2 matches at 10 bases. TRBV6-7 is given ORF status, its function remaining uncertain. The V and J ends lost 5 bases and 2 bases, in that order; junction bases with no gene match: 8. The CDR3 runs to 17 residues. The CDR3 DNA is TGTGCCAGCAGTACTCCTACTAGCGGGATAAACACCGGGGAGCTGTTTTTT. Its protein product is CASSTPTSGINTGELFF.

The CDR3 protein is CASSIQSGSIETQYF. The CDR3 region has the DNA TGTGCCAGTAGTATTCAGAGCGGGAGTATAGAGACCCAGTACTTC. This chain links TRBV19 with TRBJ2-5; TRBD2 aligns across 8 bases. CDR1 and CDR2 (germline): LNHDA, SQIVND (reference sequence). The junction had 7 bases not matched to a gene; V was cut back by 3 bases and J by 4 bases. This CDR3 contains 15 residues.

The J gene is TRBJ2-7, the V gene TRBV10-3; TRBD1 aligns across 10 bases. J was trimmed by 4 bases and V by 10 bases; bases with no gene match: 4. The germline CDR1 and CDR2 sequences are ENHRY and SYGVKD. This CDR3 comprises 12 residues. CDR3 nucleotides: TGTGCCACCGGACAGGGGGGATACGAGCAGTACTTC. As protein: CATGQGGYEQYF.

This clone was counted a single time. V is TRBV15 and J is TRBJ2-2, with TRBD1 identical over 10 bases. There are 15 residues in the CDR3. The J segment lost 5 bases and the V segment lost 8 bases, leaving 8 bases of the junction unmatched. CDR1 and CDR2 (germline): LNHNV, YYDKDF (reference sequence). The CDR3 DNA is TGTGCCACCCTGACAGGGGGCGAGGTGACCGGGGAGCTGTTTTTT. Its protein product is CATLTGGEVTGELFF. Together with reference TRBV15 and TRBJ2-2, the CDR3 gives the full variable domain: DAMVIQNPRYQVTQFGKPVTLSCSQTLNHNVMYWYQQKSSQAPKLLFHYYDKDFNNEADTPDNFQSRRPNTSFCFLDIRSPGLGDTAMYLCATLTGGEVTGELFFGEGSRLTVL.

A single count supports this clone. This chain links TRBV9 with TRBJ2-3, with a tentative D call TRBD1 (6 bases). V lost 7 bases to trimming and J lost 1 base, with 10 bases between them. CDR1 SGDLS and CDR2 YYNGEE come from the germline V gene. CDR3 size: 13 residues. This CDR3 is CASGDTGTDTQYF. The CDR3 bases are TGTGCCAGCGGGGACACTGGCACAGATACGCAGTATTTT.

The V and J genes are TRBV2 and TRBJ2-7; either TRBD1 or TRBD2 may fit D (5 bases each). Germline V CDR1 and CDR2: SNHLY, FYNNEI. The CDR3 covers 14 residues. V was clipped by 7 bases and J by 5 bases, with 18 bases between them. CDR3 sequence: CASILGTNNNEQYF. The CDR3 region has the DNA TGTGCCAGCATATTAGGGACCAACAACAACGAGCAGTACTTC.

The genes are TRBV28 and TRBJ2-1, with D tentatively TRBD2 (5 bases). The ends were cut back, 1 base at V and 6 bases at J, with 16 bases in the middle. Germline V CDR1 and CDR2: MDHEN, SYDVKM. CDR3 length: 16 amino acids. CDR3 protein: CASSLLGSAGGNEQFF. In nucleotides, the CDR3 is TGTGCCAGCAGTTTATTGGGTAGCGCTGGTGGCAATGAGCAGTTCTTC.

The chain joins TRBV19 to TRBJ1-5; D unclear. Germline assignment: CDR1 LNHDA and CDR2 SQIVND (reference sequence). CDR3 length: 15 residues. V lost 5 bases and J 1 base, leaving 12 bases between the germline ends. Written as DNA, the CDR3 is TGTGCCAGTAGTGCATGGGGAGTGAGCAATCAGCCCCAGCATTTT. Protein: CASSAWGVSNQPQHF.

J is TRBJ2-1 and V is TRBV5-1; 7 nucleotides match TRBD1. The CDR3 has 18 residues. With 1 base clipped from V and 5 bases from J, the junction kept 15 bases outside the gene matches. Looked up from germline, CDR1 is SGHRS and CDR2 is YFSETQ. The CDR3 spells CASSLYPVNPQGHNEQFF. The CDR3 DNA sequence: TGCGCCAGCAGCTTGTACCCCGTAAATCCACAGGGGCACAATGAGCAGTTCTTC.

The CDR3 here is CASIRGPGTGYEQYF. In DNA, the CDR3 is TGTGCCAGCATTCGCGGGCCCGGGACAGGATACGAGCAGTACTTC. This chain uses TRBV28 with TRBJ2-7; 8 bases map to TRBD1. The CDR3 consists of 15 residues. The junction had 12 bases not matched to a gene; V was cut back by 7 bases and J by 4 bases. In germline, CDR1 is MDHEN, CDR2 SYDVKM.

V gene TRBV23-1 combines with J gene TRBJ2-5; TRBD1 matches 10 bases. TRBV23-1 is an open reading frame whose function is uncertain. There are 18 residues in the CDR3. The trim removed 7 bases at V and 2 bases at J, leaving 16 bases unmatched. The CDR3 DNA sequence: TGCGCCAGCACCATAACGGGACGGGACAGGGGACTTCAAGAGACCCAGTACTTC. Its translation is CASTITGRDRGLQETQYF.

This CDR3 is CASSSDRGRMALHF. The CDR3 DNA is TGTGCCAGCAGCTCGGACAGGGGGCGCATGGCCCTCCACTTT. The chain is built from TRBV7-2 and TRBJ1-6; 11 bases match TRBD1. From germline, CDR1 is SGHTA and CDR2 FQGNSA. Losses at the gene ends were 4 bases for V and 14 bases for J; bases not matched to a gene: 7. CDR3 length: 14 amino acids.

J is TRBJ2-1 and V is TRBV11-3; D might be TRBD1 (5 bases). This CDR3 is built from 12 residues. Germline CDR1 and CDR2: SGHNT and YENEEA. The V end lost 5 bases, the J end lost 7 bases, and 9 bases lay between the germline ends. The DNA for the CDR3 is TGTGCCAGCAGCAGGGGAAGGAATGAGCAGTTCTTC. It yields the protein CASSRGRNEQFF.

The chain is built from TRBV28 and TRBJ2-7; 12 bases are shared with TRBD2. The CDR3 is made up of 17 amino acids. CDR1 and CDR2 from the germline V gene are MDHEN and SYDVKM. Trimming at V came to 3 bases and at J to 0 bases, leaving 6 bases not matched to a gene. The CDR3 nucleotides are TGTGCCAGCAGTTTCCCTAGCGGGAGGGCCCACTCCTACGAGCAGTACTTC. Translating gives CASSFPSGRAHSYEQYF.

V gene TRBV6-1 combines with J gene TRBJ2-3; 14 nucleotides align to TRBD2. CDR1 is MNHNS and CDR2 is SASEGT in the germline V gene. V gave up 4 bases and J gave up 9 bases; unmatched junction bases: 9. The CDR3 length is 16 residues. This CDR3 reads CASSGGLAGGPRTQYF. The CDR3 DNA reads as TGTGCCAGCAGTGGAGGACTAGCGGGAGGCCCCCGGACGCAGTATTTT.

This chain uses TRBV4-2 with TRBJ1-5, with D hard to call. Germline CDR1 reads LGHNA; CDR2 reads YNFKEQ. The length of the CDR3 is 13 residues. Deletions cut 0 bases from V and 12 bases from J, with 12 bases between. CDR3: CASSQEPAQGQHF. The CDR3 DNA follows: TGTGCCAGCAGCCAAGAACCGGCTCAAGGCCAGCATTTT.

This clone was seen once. The rearrangement links TRBV9 to TRBJ2-3, with D unclear. V lost 4 bases and J lost 11, with 17 bases in between. Germline V lookup: CDR1 SGDLS, CDR2 YYNGEE. The CDR3 sequence is 13 residues long. In nucleotides, the CDR3 is TGTGCCAGCAGCCCCCCCGGCCTAGTTGGGCAGTATTTT. This encodes CASSPPGLVGQYF. The variable domain in full, with the rest retrieved from reference TRBV9 and TRBJ2-3, is DSGVTQTPKHLITATGQRVTLRCSPRSGDLSVYWYQQSLDQGLQFLIQYYNGEERAKGNILERFSAQQFPDLHSELNLSSLELGDSALYFCASSPPGLVGQYFGPGTRLTVL.

V usage is TRBV18 and J usage is TRBJ2-7, with 9 positions matching TRBD2. V lost 0 bases, J lost 5 bases, and 2 bases stayed unmatched. The CDR3 covers 14 residues. The germline gives CDR1 KGHSH, CDR2 LQKENI. CDR3 nucleotide sequence: TGTGCCAGCTCACCACCCCTAGCGGGAAACGAGCAGTACTTC. This encodes CASSPPLAGNEQYF.

CDR3 sequence reads: CASSLAQTKNTEAFF. CDR3 DNA: TGCGCCAGCAGCTTGGCCCAGACGAAGAACACTGAAGCTTTCTTT. The rearrangement links TRBV5-1 to TRBJ1-1; the D is unclear. V was pared by 0 bases and J by 1 base, with 10 bases between. The V gene's germline CDR1 is SGHRS and CDR2 YFSETQ. The CDR3 has 15 residues.

This sequence joins TRBV7-3 and TRBJ2-2; TRBD2 matches at 10 bases. Germline values: CDR1 SGHTA, CDR2 FQGTGA. The CDR3 spans 15 residues. Unmatched junction bases numbered 4, after V lost 3 bases and J lost 6 bases. DNA for the CDR3: TGTGCCAGCAGCTTGCTAGCGGGAGAGGCCGGGGAGCTGTTTTTT. As protein: CASSLLAGEAGELFF.

This clone was found once. The chain joins TRBV7-2 to TRBJ1-1, with D possibly being TRBD1 (5 bases). The V gene's germline CDR1 is SGHTA and CDR2 FQGNSA. The CDR3 sequence is 15 residues long. The V gene lost 1 base and the J gene lost 3 bases, with 12 bases spanning the gap. The CDR3 coding sequence is TGTGCCAGCAGCTTAGAAGGGGCGTGGGACACTGAAGCTTTCTTT. The encoded protein is CASSLEGAWDTEAFF.

The chain recombines TRBV5-6 with TRBJ1-5, with D uncertain. This CDR3 has 13 residues. Looked up from germline, CDR1 is SGHDT and CDR2 is YYEEEE. The V end lost 0 bases, the J end lost 11 bases, and 12 bases lay between the germline ends. CDR3 sequence reads: CASSLGPHRSQHF. The CDR3, as DNA: TGTGCCAGCAGCTTGGGTCCCCATCGGTCCCAGCATTTT. Full variable domain (remainder filled in from reference TRBV5-6 and TRBJ1-5): DAGVTQSPTHLIKTRGQQVTLRCSPKSGHDTVSWYQQALGQGPQFIFQYYEEEERQRGNFPDRFSGHQFPNYSSELNVNALLLGDSALYLCASSLGPHRSQHFGDGTRLSIL.

The J gene is TRBJ2-7, the V gene TRBV5-1; D uncertain. V shed 0 bases and J shed 4 bases, with 17 bases lying between them. This CDR3 has 16 amino acids. Germline CDR1 SGHRS, CDR2 YFSETQ. CDR3 sequence: CASSLAFIERGYEQYF. CDR3 DNA: TGCGCCAGCAGCTTGGCGTTTATAGAGCGTGGATACGAGCAGTACTTC. Using reference TRBV5-1 and TRBJ2-7 for the parts outside the CDR3, the full variable domain is KAGVTQTPRYLIKTRGQQVTLSCSPISGHRSVSWYQQTPGQGLQFLFEYFSETQRNKGNFPGRFSGRQFSNSRSEMNVSTLELGDSALYLCASSLAFIERGYEQYFGPGTRLTVT.

This clone is labeled large (0.1 to 1%). The chain links TRBV5-1 to TRBJ1-1, with TRBD1 matching over 9 bases. The CDR3 has 17 residues. The V segment lost 1 base and the J segment 0 bases; nucleotides outside the gene matches: 7. Germline CDR1 SGHRS, CDR2 YFSETQ. The CDR3 nucleotides read TGCGCCAGCAGCTTGTTGGGACAGGGTTCAATGAACACTGAAGCTTTCTTT. Translating gives CASSLLGQGSMNTEAFF. Full variable domain (rest looked up from reference TRBV5-1 and TRBJ1-1): KAGVTQTPRYLIKTRGQQVTLSCSPISGHRSVSWYQQTPGQGLQFLFEYFSETQRNKGNFPGRFSGRQFSNSRSEMNVSTLELGDSALYLCASSLLGQGSMNTEAFFGQGTRLTVV.

The chain couples TRBV6-1 to TRBJ2-2, with 8 bases identical to TRBD1. The CDR3 runs to 15 residues. Germline CDR1 MNHNS, CDR2 SASEGT. V dropped 3 bases and J dropped 6; count of bases not matched to a gene: 6. CDR3 DNA: TGTGCCAGCAGTGATGCCAGGGGGCGTTCCGGGGAGCTGTTTTTT. It yields the protein CASSDARGRSGELFF.

This chain links TRBV5-1 with TRBJ2-5; possible D gene TRBD2, 5 bases. CDR1 and CDR2 from the germline V gene are SGHRS and YFSETQ. This CDR3 contains 13 residues. The V gene lost 7 bases and the J gene lost 0 bases, with 10 bases spanning the gap. The chain's CDR3 is CASGPGNQETQYF. CDR3 sequence (DNA): TGCGCCAGCGGCCCGGGAAACCAAGAGACCCAGTACTTC.

The chain uses TRBV11-2 and TRBJ2-5; D is unresolved. V lost 0 bases to trimming and J lost 5 bases, with 4 bases between them. This CDR3 spans 12 amino acids. Germline V gives CDR1 SGHAT, CDR2 FQNNGV. The CDR3 reads CASSLDGETQYF. In DNA form, the CDR3 reads TGTGCCAGCAGCTTAGATGGGGAGACCCAGTACTTC.

J is TRBJ2-1 and V is TRBV5-1; 7 nucleotides agree with TRBD2. Germline V gene data show CDR1 as SGHRS and CDR2 as YFSETQ. The CDR3 has 16 residues. Trimming took 4 bases from V and 4 from J; bases not matched to a gene: 11. CDR3 loop: CASSAGLEPGYNEQFF. The DNA for the CDR3 is TGCGCCAGCAGCGCCGGACTAGAGCCAGGATACAATGAGCAGTTCTTC.

The rearrangement joins TRBV9 to TRBJ1-1; the D gene is possibly TRBD1 (5 bases). The CDR3 loop spans 13 amino acids. V lost 0 bases, J lost 6 bases, and 9 bases lay in between. Germline loops: CDR1 SGDLS, CDR2 YYNGEE. This chain's CDR3 is CASSVAGGAEAFF. The CDR3 coding sequence is TGTGCCAGCAGCGTAGCTGGGGGGGCTGAAGCTTTCTTT.

V is TRBV15 and J is TRBJ1-3; no clear D gene. The V and J ends lost 5 bases and 3 bases respectively, with 8 bases between them. Germline V CDR1 and CDR2: LNHNV, YYDKDF (reference sequence). This CDR3 has 13 residues. CDR3 residues: CATSSNHGNTIYF. The CDR3 region has the DNA TGTGCCACCAGCTCCAACCATGGAAACACCATATATTTT.